This T cell receptor beta chain was recorded in a study of blood T cell repertoires in COVID-19. Study-level background: The study drew acute and convalescent COVID-19 samples from the United States, Italy and Spain. In each case, the material was cDNA or gDNA derived from T cells, B-cell-depleted T cells, or PBMCs.

The V and J ends lost 4 bases and 5 bases respectively, with 8 bases between them. Germline V gene lookup returns CDR1 DFQATT and CDR2 SNEGSKA (reference sequence). The CDR3 is 11 amino acids. Original handling: Researchers report that nucleated cell counts were estimated from reference gene primer amplification. TCRdb keeps only in-frame clones here, not all; method: immunoSEQ multiplex PCR. That table furnishes V, J and clone size, whereas the DNA furnished D and trimming. The sample shows about 190,000 clones, around four fifths of them seen only once. This clonotype was obtained from a woman older than 75 with active or convalescent COVID-19. This chain connects TRBV20-1 to TRBJ2-5, with D possibly TRBD1 on 5 matching bases. The specimen sequenced was peripheral blood. The CDR3 nucleotides read TGCAGTGCTAAAAGGGGCGAGACCCAGTACTTC. This gives the protein CSAKRGETQYF.